A selection of T cell receptor beta chains follows, all from one sample in a study of human T cells and chemical hapten exposure. TCRdb re-called the RACE reads through MiXCR, storing one row per CDR3 protein. Counted here are 100,000 to 150,000 distinct CDR3 sequences, approximately 9.5% occurring once; the ten biggest clones make up 1.5% to 2%. Input material: whole blood. The receptors stem from a male donor in good health. Some clones in this sample may be carry-over from other donors' samples. Both conserved end residues are part of each CDR3. Fields, in order: CDR3 DNA, CDR3 protein, clone size, V gene, D gene, J gene. D genes are given only for firm matches. Rows give clone size only sometimes, using once, few, many, or a class for an expanded clone.

CDR3 DNA: TGTGCCAGCAGTTCTAGCGGGAGATACAATGAGCAGTTCTTC
CDR3 protein: CASSSSGRYNEQFF
clone size: NA
V gene: TRBV27
D gene: TRBD2
J gene: TRBJ2-1

CDR3 DNA: TGTGCCAGCAGCTCAGAGCGGGAGGGCCGCAGCTCACTGCAGTATTTT
CDR3 protein: CASSSEREGRSSLQYF
clone size: many
V gene: TRBV7-2
D gene: TRBD2
J gene: TRBJ2-3

CDR3 DNA: TGTGCCAGCAGTTTGGGGGAGAACTATGGCTACACCTTC
CDR3 protein: CASSLGENYGYTF
clone size: NA
V gene: TRBV27
D gene: NA
J gene: TRBJ1-2

CDR3 DNA: TGTGCCAGCGGCATGTCCCCAGGAACAGGGGAGCTGTTTTTT
CDR3 protein: CASGMSPGTGELFF
clone size: few
V gene: TRBV11-2
D gene: NA
J gene: TRBJ2-2

CDR3 DNA: TGTGCCAGCAGTTTATCGACGGATAGACCCCTCCACTTT
CDR3 protein: CASSLSTDRPLHF
clone size: many
V gene: TRBV27
D gene: NA
J gene: TRBJ1-6

CDR3 DNA: TGCAGCGTTGAAGATCCCGCGGGGTCGAACACCGGGGAGCTGTTCTTT
CDR3 protein: CSVEDPAGSNTGELFF
clone size: NA
V gene: TRBV29-1
D gene: NA
J gene: TRBJ2-2

CDR3 DNA: TGCAGCGTTGTATCCGGTATGAACACTGAAGCTTTCTTT
CDR3 protein: CSVVSGMNTEAFF
clone size: medium-sized
V gene: TRBV29-1
D gene: NA
J gene: TRBJ1-1

CDR3 DNA: TGTGCCAGCAGTTTCACACAGGGCGGGGACACTGAAGCTTTCTTT
CDR3 protein: CASSFTQGGDTEAFF
clone size: NA
V gene: TRBV12-3/TRBV12-4
D gene: NA
J gene: TRBJ1-1

CDR3 DNA: TGTGCCAGTAGTATAGCGAGACAGGGCTCGAACACCGGGGAGCTGTTTTTT
CDR3 protein: CASSIARQGSNTGELFF
clone size: few
V gene: TRBV19
D gene: TRBD1
J gene: TRBJ2-2

CDR3 DNA: TGCAGCGTTGAAGGCAGGGACAGTCACGACTACGAGCAGTACTTC
CDR3 protein: CSVEGRDSHDYEQYF
clone size: few
V gene: TRBV29-1
D gene: TRBD1
J gene: TRBJ2-7

CDR3 DNA: TGTGCCAGCAGTAAGGGACAGGGAGTCTCGGGGCAGTTCTTC
CDR3 protein: CASSKGQGVSGQFF
clone size: many
V gene: TRBV28
D gene: TRBD1
J gene: TRBJ2-1

CDR3 DNA: TGTGCCAGCAGCCTACAGGGTGCTGGCGGCACTGAAGCTTTCTTT
CDR3 protein: CASSLQGAGGTEAFF
clone size: NA
V gene: TRBV5-4
D gene: NA
J gene: TRBJ1-1

CDR3 DNA: TGTGCCAGCAGCACCGGACTAGCGGGAGGAGCAGATACGCAGTATTTT
CDR3 protein: CASSTGLAGGADTQYF
clone size: many
V gene: TRBV7-2
D gene: TRBD2
J gene: TRBJ2-3

CDR3 DNA: TGTGCCAGCAGCGTAGAGCGAAGCGGGGGCACAGATACGCAGTATTTT
CDR3 protein: CASSVERSGGTDTQYF
clone size: many
V gene: TRBV9
D gene: TRBD2
J gene: TRBJ2-3

CDR3 DNA: TGTGCCAGTAGTTACCTGGACAGTTCCGGGGAGCTGTTTTTT
CDR3 protein: CASSYLDSSGELFF
clone size: NA
V gene: TRBV19
D gene: NA
J gene: TRBJ2-2

CDR3 DNA: TGTGCCAGCAGCCAAACGGGCAGTTTAGGGCCCCAGCATTTT
CDR3 protein: CASSQTGSLGPQHF
clone size: many
V gene: TRBV12-3/TRBV12-4
D gene: NA
J gene: TRBJ1-5

CDR3 DNA: TGTGCCATCAGTGAGTCTGCGGGACACCAAGAGACCCAGTACTTC
CDR3 protein: CAISESAGHQETQYF
clone size: NA
V gene: TRBV10-3
D gene: NA
J gene: TRBJ2-5

CDR3 DNA: TGTGCCATCAGTGAAAGGGAGAGGCGGGGAGATACGCAGTATTTT
CDR3 protein: CAISERERRGDTQYF
clone size: many
V gene: TRBV10-3
D gene: NA
J gene: TRBJ2-3

CDR3 DNA: TGTGCCAGCAGCACGCGACTAGCGGGAGAATCGGGGGAGCTGTTTTTT
CDR3 protein: CASSTRLAGESGELFF
clone size: NA
V gene: TRBV7-2
D gene: TRBD2
J gene: TRBJ2-2

CDR3 DNA: TGTGCCAGCTCACCACGGGGAGAGTATGGCTACACCTTC
CDR3 protein: CASSPRGEYGYTF
clone size: NA
V gene: TRBV18
D gene: NA
J gene: TRBJ1-2

CDR3 DNA: TGCGCCAGCAGCCAAGACAGGTTCTACGAGCAGTACTTC
CDR3 protein: CASSQDRFYEQYF
clone size: NA
V gene: TRBV4-3
D gene: NA
J gene: TRBJ2-7

CDR3 DNA: TGCGCCAGCAGTGAGTCGGGGGCAGAATACGAGCAGTACTTC
CDR3 protein: CASSESGAEYEQYF
clone size: few
V gene: TRBV10-2
D gene: NA
J gene: TRBJ2-7

CDR3 DNA: TGTGCCAGCAGTTTCGAAACAGGGATTCAAGAGACCCAGTACTTC
CDR3 protein: CASSFETGIQETQYF
clone size: NA
V gene: TRBV12-3/TRBV12-4
D gene: NA
J gene: TRBJ2-5

CDR3 DNA: TGTGCCAGCTCAACCACCTCTGGAAACACCATATATTTT
CDR3 protein: CASSTTSGNTIYF
clone size: few
V gene: TRBV12-3/TRBV12-4
D gene: NA
J gene: TRBJ1-3

CDR3 DNA: TGTGCCAGTAGTGGATCGGACTCCTACAATGAGCAGTTCTTC
CDR3 protein: CASSGSDSYNEQFF
clone size: once
V gene: TRBV19
D gene: NA
J gene: TRBJ2-1

CDR3 DNA: TGTGCCAGCAGCTCACTAGCGGGTGTATACAATGAGCAGTTCTTC
CDR3 protein: CASSSLAGVYNEQFF
clone size: few
V gene: TRBV6-5
D gene: TRBD2
J gene: TRBJ2-1

CDR3 DNA: TGTGCCAGCGGGATCATAGCTAGCGGGAGGCACGAGCAGTACTTC
CDR3 protein: CASGIIASGRHEQYF
clone size: many
V gene: TRBV27
D gene: TRBD2
J gene: TRBJ2-7

CDR3 DNA: TGTGCCAGCACCGACGGTCTCTCTGGCTACACCTTC
CDR3 protein: CASTDGLSGYTF
clone size: few
V gene: TRBV6-5
D gene: NA
J gene: TRBJ1-2

CDR3 DNA: TGTGCCAGCTCACCACGGCTAGCGGGAGGCAAAAACATTCAGTACTTC
CDR3 protein: CASSPRLAGGKNIQYF
clone size: many
V gene: TRBV18
D gene: TRBD2
J gene: TRBJ2-4

CDR3 DNA: TGCGCCAGCAGCTATGATCTCCCGGGACTAGCATTCAATGAGCAGTTCTTC
CDR3 protein: CASSYDLPGLAFNEQFF
clone size: few
V gene: TRBV5-1
D gene: TRBD2
J gene: TRBJ2-1

CDR3 DNA: TGTGCCAGCAGTCCATTATCAGGGGTTGGTGAGCAGTTCTTC
CDR3 protein: CASSPLSGVGEQFF
clone size: few
V gene: TRBV27
D gene: NA
J gene: TRBJ2-1

CDR3 DNA: TGTGCCATCAGTGAGTCGGGCAGGGGCCGAGTCACCATATATTTT
CDR3 protein: CAISESGRGRVTIYF
clone size: NA
V gene: TRBV10-3
D gene: NA
J gene: TRBJ1-3

CDR3 DNA: TGTGCCAGCAGCCCCACCGTGAGAGGAACGACCTCTGGGGCCAACGTCCTGACTTTC
CDR3 protein: CASSPTVRGTTSGANVLTF
clone size: few
V gene: TRBV7-6
D gene: NA
J gene: TRBJ2-6

CDR3 DNA: TGTGCCAGCAGCCAAGATATTACGGGGGGCAGATACAATGAGCAGTTCTTC
CDR3 protein: CASSQDITGGRYNEQFF
clone size: few
V gene: TRBV3-1
D gene: NA
J gene: TRBJ2-1

CDR3 DNA: TGTGCCAGCAGTTGGGACCTGCTGACTTTC
CDR3 protein: CASSWDLLTF
clone size: few
V gene: TRBV12-3/TRBV12-4
D gene: NA
J gene: TRBJ2-6

CDR3 DNA: TGTGCCAGCAGCGGTAGCGGGGGGACCTACAATGAGCAGTTCTTC
CDR3 protein: CASSGSGGTYNEQFF
clone size: many
V gene: TRBV5-4
D gene: TRBD2
J gene: TRBJ2-1

CDR3 DNA: TGTGCCAGCAGTTTAGCGGGACAAACCTACGAGCAGTACTTC
CDR3 protein: CASSLAGQTYEQYF
clone size: many
V gene: TRBV12-3/TRBV12-4
D gene: NA
J gene: TRBJ2-7

CDR3 DNA: TGCAGTGCTAGAGCCGGGACTAGCGGGTCTCCCACAGATACGCAGTATTTT
CDR3 protein: CSARAGTSGSPTDTQYF
clone size: many
V gene: TRBV20-1
D gene: TRBD2
J gene: TRBJ2-3

CDR3 DNA: TGTGCCAGCAGCCAAGATGGGGGGGCCTCCTACAATGAGCAGTTCTTC
CDR3 protein: CASSQDGGASYNEQFF
clone size: few
V gene: TRBV4-2
D gene: NA
J gene: TRBJ2-1

CDR3 DNA: TGCAGCGTTGAATGGACTAGCGGGTTTAACAATGAGCAGTTCTTC
CDR3 protein: CSVEWTSGFNNEQFF
clone size: NA
V gene: TRBV29-1
D gene: TRBD2
J gene: TRBJ2-1

CDR3 DNA: TGTGCCAGCAGTGAAGCGGTCAGCTCCTACGAGCAGTACTTC
CDR3 protein: CASSEAVSSYEQYF
clone size: NA
V gene: TRBV6-1
D gene: NA
J gene: TRBJ2-7

CDR3 DNA: TGTGCCAGCAGCCCCGGGACTAGCGGTTACAATGAGCAGTTCTTC
CDR3 protein: CASSPGTSGYNEQFF
clone size: many
V gene: TRBV5-4
D gene: TRBD2
J gene: TRBJ2-1

CDR3 DNA: TGTGCCAGCAGTTTAAGCGGGCTTCAAGAGACCCAGTACTTC
CDR3 protein: CASSLSGLQETQYF
clone size: few
V gene: TRBV28
D gene: NA
J gene: TRBJ2-5

CDR3 DNA: TGTGCCAGCAGCTTGCGACAGGGGGTCGCCTACAATGAGCAGTTCTTC
CDR3 protein: CASSLRQGVAYNEQFF
clone size: NA
V gene: TRBV7-9
D gene: TRBD1
J gene: TRBJ2-1

CDR3 DNA: TGTGCCAGCAGCTTAGTGACAGGCTCTACCGGGGAGCTGTTTTTT
CDR3 protein: CASSLVTGSTGELFF
clone size: many
V gene: TRBV11-1
D gene: NA
J gene: TRBJ2-2